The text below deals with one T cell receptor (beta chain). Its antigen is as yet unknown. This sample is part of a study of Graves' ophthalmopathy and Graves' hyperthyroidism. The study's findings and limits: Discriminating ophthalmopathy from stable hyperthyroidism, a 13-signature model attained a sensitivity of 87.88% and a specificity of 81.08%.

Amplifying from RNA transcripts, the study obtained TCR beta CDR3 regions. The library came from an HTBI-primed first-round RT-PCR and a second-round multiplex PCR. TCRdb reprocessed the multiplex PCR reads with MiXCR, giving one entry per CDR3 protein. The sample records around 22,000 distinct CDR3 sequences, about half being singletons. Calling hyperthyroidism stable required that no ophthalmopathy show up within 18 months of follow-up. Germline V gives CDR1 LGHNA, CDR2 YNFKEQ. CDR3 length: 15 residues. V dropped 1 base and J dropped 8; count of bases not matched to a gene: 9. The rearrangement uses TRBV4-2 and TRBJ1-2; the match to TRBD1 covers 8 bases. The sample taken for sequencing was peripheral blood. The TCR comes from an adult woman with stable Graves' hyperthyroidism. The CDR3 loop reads CASSQAREQGEGYTF. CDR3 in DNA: TGTGCCAGCAGCCAAGCAAGGGAACAGGGGGAAGGCTACACCTTC.